This TCR beta chain was captured by sequencing in a study of cytomegalovirus exposure and HLA in healthy donors. 13 Jbeta primers and 60 Vbeta primers were used for the PCR. The table came from immunoSEQ multiplex PCR; TCRdb's copy has only in-frame clones and leaves some out. Here the sample spans some 110,000 clones, 75% to 85% being singletons. The receptor was derived from a man aged 18 to 29 in good health and CMV-seronegative. The specimen sequenced was PBMCs.

The chain's CDR3 is CASSQDILTTTQYF. As DNA, the CDR3 is TGTGCCAGCAGCCAAGATATCTTAACCACTACCCAGTACTTC. V and J are TRBV14 and TRBJ2-5; unclear D gene. This CDR3 spans 14 amino acids. The V gene's germline CDR1 is SGHDN and CDR2 FVKESK. Trimming left V 0 bases short and J 8 bases short, with 13 bases between.